The T cell receptor beta chain described here comes from a study of blood T cell repertoires in COVID-19. Trimming took off 3 bases at V and 2 bases at J, with 4 bases between the two ends. There are 11 residues in the CDR3. Germline CDR1 DFQATT, CDR2 SNEGSKA (reference sequence). In the authors' workflow: Reference gene primers were amplified, and this amplification served to estimate nucleated cell counts. Sequencing was performed with immunoSEQ multiplex PCR; in TCRdb, only in-frame clones are kept and a portion is missing. Clone size and V and J calls were adopted from that table, with D and trimming inferred from the DNA. The sample gives over 10,000 clones, 88% of which show up once; over 25% is in the top ten.

The chain couples TRBV20-1 to TRBJ1-2, with D uncertain. The sample taken for sequencing was peripheral blood. This TCR derives from a human donor in a cohort sampled during active COVID-19. For the CDR3, the DNA is TGCAGTGCTAGGGAGAACTATGGCTACACCTTC. As protein: CSARENYGYTF.